This T cell receptor (beta chain) was profiled in a study of identical twins. In this sample, this clonotype turned up a few times. As yet, its antigen is unknown. TCRdb reanalysed the 5' RACE reads using MiXCR and keeps one entry per CDR3 protein. The sample holds 200,000 to 250,000 distinct CDR3 sequences; 7.5% are singletons and the top ten take approximately 5.4%. V lost 5 bases to trimming and J lost 4 bases, with 17 bases between them. The CDR3 sequence is 15 residues long. Germline CDR1 reads MNHNS; CDR2 reads SASEGT. Healthy Caucasians were all of the donors. Whole-study findings and limits: Model-predicted out-of-frame TCR alpha sharing fell below observed values in monozygotic twins. Weaker excess twin sharing was observed in beta out-of-frame sequences. Conclusions leaned on cross-sectional statistical analysis and did not track the same donors over time.

These data were also reused for a study on yellow fever vaccine responses in identical twins.

The source is a woman between 18 and 30 years old in good health. Material for sequencing was CD8+ T cells sorted from blood. The chain is built from TRBV6-1 and TRBJ2-5; no clear D. CDR3 coding DNA: TGTGCCAGCAGTCCCGGGCCTTCGGGCGCAGAGACCCAGTACTTC. Amino acid sequence: CASSPGPSGAETQYF.